The 26 T cell receptor beta chains below come from one sample, sequenced in a study of T cells in Graves' hyperthyroidism and ophthalmopathy. RNA transcripts were the template for amplifying TCR beta CDR3 regions. The HTBI primer set drove a first-round RT-PCR of the TCR CDR3. Using its own MiXCR run on the multiplex PCR reads, TCRdb lists one record per CDR3 protein. Of approximately 98,000 distinct CDR3 sequences detected, approximately 39% appear once; the ten largest clones hold about a tenth. Sequencing was carried out using peripheral blood or thyroid tissue (not recorded which). All receptors come from a woman under 40 with Graves' hyperthyroidism.

This clonotype was seen at least ten times. The chain recombines TRBV7-9 with TRBJ2-5; TRBD2 matches 10 bases. V was pared by 3 bases and J by 4 bases, with 2 bases of the junction left unmatched. Germline CDR1 is SEHNR and CDR2 is FQNEAQ (reference sequence). The CDR3 runs 14 residues. The CDR3 spells CASSFLAGGETQYF. The DNA for the CDR3 is TGTGCCAGCAGCTTCTTAGCGGGAGGAGAGACCCAGTACTTC.

The rearrangement uses TRBV12-3 or TRBV12-4 and TRBJ2-2; D gene ambiguous. Trimming took 3 bases from V and 11 from J, leaving 10 bases between them. The CDR3 runs to 12 residues. In nucleotides, the CDR3 is TGTGCCAGCAGTTTCTTCCGAGGCGAGCTGTTTTTT. It codes for CASSFFRGELFF.

This clonotype has only one observation. This rearrangement joins TRBV7-8 to TRBJ2-7; TRBD1 matches at 12 bases. J lost 3 bases, V lost 4 bases, and 4 bases had no gene match. The CDR3 loop spans 15 amino acids. Per germline, CDR1 SGHVS and CDR2 FQNEAQ. The CDR3 protein is CASSSGQGADYEQYF. The CDR3 DNA reads as TGTGCCAGCAGCTCGGGACAGGGGGCGGACTACGAGCAGTACTTC. The entire variable domain, with the rest obtained from reference TRBV7-8 and TRBJ2-7, is as follows: GAGVSQSPRYKVAKRGQDVALRCDPISGHVSLFWYQQALGQGPEFLTYFQNEAQLDKSGLPSDRFFAERPEGSVSTLKIQRTQQEDSAVYLCASSSGQGADYEQYFGPGTRLTVT.

This clonotype was observed many times. CDR3 nucleotide sequence: TGTGCCAGCAGCCCTCGGTGGGGCTACGAGCAGTACTTC. Encoded protein: CASSPRWGYEQYF. The chain has TRBV12-3 or TRBV12-4 and TRBJ2-7; D call uncertain. V was trimmed by 6 bases and J by 3 bases, leaving 12 bases between them. CDR3 size: 13 residues.

The chain uses TRBV15 and TRBJ2-7; D remains ambiguous. Between the trimmed V and J ends, which lost 3 bases and 2 bases, there was a span of 5 bases. The CDR3 loop spans 12 amino acids. CDR1 and CDR2 from the germline V gene are LNHNV and YYDKDF (reference sequence). CDR3 DNA: TGTGCCACCAGCAGTGAGGCCTACGAGCAGTACTTC. Translated: CATSSEAYEQYF.

The genes are TRBV7-9 and TRBJ1-1; 9 bases align to TRBD1. The J segment lost 3 bases and the V segment lost 5 bases, leaving 4 bases of the junction unmatched. CDR1 and CDR2 (germline): SEHNR, FQNEAQ (reference sequence). The CDR3 is 14 residues long. The CDR3 sequence is CASSHRDRDTEAFF. CDR3 nucleotides: TGTGCCAGCAGCCACCGGGACAGGGACACTGAAGCTTTCTTT.

Worth noting for this clonotype: Being one base from a much bigger clone, this may be a read error. The chain combines TRBV5-8 with TRBJ2-3; D is possibly TRBD2 (6 bases). CDR1 and CDR2 (germline): SGHTS, YDEGEE. The CDR3 has 13 amino acids. The CDR3: CASSFGRPDTRYF. CDR3 sequence (DNA): TGTGCCAGCAGCTTTGGGAGGCCAGATACGCGGTATTTT. Full variable domain (outside the CDR3, taken from reference TRBV5-8 and TRBJ2-3): EAGVTQSPTHLIKTRGQQATLRCSPISGHTSVYWYQQALGLGLQFLLWYDEGEERNRGNFPPRFSGRQFPNYSSELNVNALELEDSALYLCASSFGRPDTRYFGPGTRLTVL.

In this sample, this clonotype turned up many times. The chain carries TRBV25-1 and TRBJ1-1; the D is unclear. The CDR3 runs to 11 residues. Germline CDR1 MGHDK, CDR2 SYGVNS. V lost 6 bases, J lost 4 bases, and 6 bases lay in between. The CDR3 bases are TGTGCCAGCAGGAACCCCACTGAAGCTTTCTTT. Translating it yields CASRNPTEAFF. Combining the CDR3 with reference TRBV25-1 and TRBJ1-1 gives the whole variable domain EADIYQTPRYLVIGTGKKITLECSQTMGHDKMYWYQQDPGMELHLIHYSYGVNSTEKGDLSSESTVSRIRTEHFPLTLESARPSHTSQYLCASRNPTEAFFGQGTRLTVV.

This clonotype was counted ten times or more. This chain connects TRBV19 to TRBJ1-4, with 11 positions matching TRBD1. This CDR3 contains 16 residues. Trimming removed 7 bases from V and 3 bases from J; junction bases left unmatched: 7. Per the germline V gene, CDR1 is LNHDA and CDR2 is SQIVND (reference sequence). The CDR3 sequence is CASTIGQGAANEKLFF. Written as DNA, the CDR3 is TGTGCCAGTACGATCGGACAGGGGGCGGCTAATGAAAAACTGTTTTTT.

The table lists this clonotype with many counts. J is TRBJ2-2 and V is TRBV5-8; 9 bases line up with TRBD1. In germline, CDR1 is SGHTS, CDR2 YDEGEE. This CDR3 has 14 amino acids. Unmatched junction bases numbered 4, after V lost 3 bases and J lost 7 bases. CDR3 in amino acids: CASSWDRAGGELFF. Here the CDR3 DNA reads TGTGCCAGCAGCTGGGACAGGGCGGGCGGGGAGCTGTTTTTT.

The chain employs TRBV7-2 and TRBJ2-5, with 14 bases matching TRBD2. This CDR3 comprises 17 residues. Germline assignment: CDR1 SGHTA and CDR2 FQGNSA. V lost 2 bases to trimming and J lost 5 bases; unmatched junction nucleotides: 7. In DNA, the CDR3 is TGTGCCAGCAGCTTACGGACTAGCGGGAGGTTGTTGGAGACCCAGTACTTC. It translates to CASSLRTSGRLLETQYF.

This clonotype was seen at least ten times. The chain couples TRBV4-1 to TRBJ1-5, with 9 bases identical to TRBD1. The CDR3 has 16 amino acids. CDR1 is MGHRA, CDR2 YSYEKL, per germline. The J segment lost 1 base and the V segment lost 0 bases, leaving 1 base of the junction unmatched. The CDR3 here is CASSQDGTGSNQPQHF. DNA of the CDR3: TGCGCCAGCAGCCAAGACGGGACAGGGAGCAATCAGCCCCAGCATTTT.

This clonotype was recorded only once. No DNA is shown, since the ends of the CDR3 on it are uncertain; the CDR3 is the one TCRdb lists. The V call is TRBV20-1, the J call TRBJ2-6. CDR1 is DFQATT and CDR2 is SNEGSKA in the germline V gene (reference sequence). The CDR3 numbers 12 amino acids, ends counted. This CDR3 reads CSAIWGQGTEAF.

Relative to its sample, this clonotype is medium-sized. The CDR3 loop reads CASSLIRETQYF. CDR3 nucleotides: TGTGCCAGCAGCTTAATTCGGGAGACCCAGTACTTC. The V call is TRBV7-6, the J call TRBJ2-5, with D hard to call. The V end was cut by 2 bases, the J end by 5 bases, with 6 bases between. The CDR3 totals 12 residues. The germline CDR1 and CDR2 sequences are SGHVS and FNYEAQ. Based on the CDR3 plus reference TRBV7-6 and TRBJ2-5, the full variable domain is GAGVSQSPRYKVTKRGQDVALRCDPISGHVSLYWYRQALGQGPEFLTYFNYEAQQDKSGLPNDRFSAERPEGSISTLTIQRTEQRDSAMYRCASSLIRETQYFGPGTRLLVL.

At least ten counts were recorded for this clonotype. The chain combines TRBV7-6 with TRBJ1-3; possibly TRBD1 for D (5 bases). V was shortened by 1 base and J by 4 bases, with 8 bases between the two germline ends. Germline values: CDR1 SGHVS, CDR2 FNYEAQ. This CDR3 is built from 14 residues. The CDR3 bases are TGTGCCAGCAGCTTAGTCGACAGAGGAAACACCATATATTTT. This codes for CASSLVDRGNTIYF.

By sample fraction, this clonotype is medium-sized. This sequence joins TRBV19 and TRBJ1-6, with D maybe TRBD1 (6 bases). Trimming cost V 4 bases and J 8 bases, with 9 bases left between them. The CDR3 totals 13 residues. Germline lookup yields CDR1 LNHDA and CDR2 SQIVND (reference sequence). In nucleotides, the CDR3 is TGTGCCAGTAGTACCAACAGGGATTCACCCCTCCACTTT. The encoded protein is CASSTNRDSPLHF.

By share, this clonotype ranks as medium-sized (0.01 to 0.1%). The chain links TRBV2 to TRBJ1-4; TRBD1 matches at 7 bases. The CDR3 runs to 13 residues. The V gene's germline CDR1 is SNHLY and CDR2 FYNNEI. With 0 bases clipped from V and 13 bases from J, the junction kept 5 bases outside the gene matches. CDR3 residues: CASSEATGVTLFF. CDR3 nucleotides: TGTGCCAGCAGTGAAGCTACAGGGGTAACACTGTTTTTT. Full variable domain (outside the CDR3, taken from reference TRBV2 and TRBJ1-4): EPEVTQTPSHQVTQMGQEVILRCVPISNHLYFYWYRQILGQKVEFLVSFYNNEISEKSEIFDDQFSVERPDGSNFTLKIRSTKLEDSAMYFCASSEATGVTLFFGSGTQLSVL.

This clonotype was recorded at least ten times. This rearrangement joins TRBV11-2 to TRBJ2-7; D might be TRBD1 (6 bases). Trimming shortened V by 1 base and J by 5 bases, and 12 bases separated the two germline ends. The CDR3 has 14 amino acids. The germline gives CDR1 SGHAT, CDR2 FQNNGV. The CDR3 region has the DNA TGTGCCAGCAGCTTAGGAGGCAGGACAGACGAGCAGTACTTC. It translates to CASSLGGRTDEQYF.

The V and J genes are TRBV5-1 and TRBJ1-6, with 8 bases matching TRBD1. Germline CDR1 is SGHRS and CDR2 is YFSETQ. CDR3 length equals 17 residues. The V gene end was trimmed by 3 bases and the J gene end by 3 bases; junction bases not matched to a gene: 8. For the CDR3, the DNA is TGCGCCAGCAGCTCCGACAGGGGAGGGAGCTATAATTCACCCCTCCACTTT. The encoded protein is CASSSDRGGSYNSPLHF.

This clonotype was counted at least ten times. The chain recombines TRBV27 with TRBJ2-7; possible D gene TRBD2, 6 bases. CDR3 length: 13 amino acids. From germline, CDR1 is MNHEY and CDR2 SMNVEV (reference sequence). The V and J ends lost 6 bases and 4 bases respectively, with 13 bases between them. CDR3 nucleotide sequence: TGTGCCAGCAGGGAGGGTTGGGAGTACGAGCAGTACTTC. Translated: CASREGWEYEQYF.

In its sample, this clonotype was seen a few times. The chain employs TRBV29-1 and TRBJ2-6; D uncertain. The CDR3 is 12 residues long. V was cut by 3 bases and J by 4 bases, with 4 bases left in between. From germline, CDR1 is SQVTM and CDR2 ANQGSEA. The CDR3 sequence is CSVDTGANVLTF. The CDR3 DNA follows: TGCAGCGTTGATACCGGGGCCAACGTCCTGACTTTC.

The sample holds many counts of this clonotype. CDR3 sequence: CASSEGQQSSPLHF. The CDR3 nucleotides are TGCGCCAGCAGCGAGGGCCAGCAAAGTTCACCCCTCCACTTT. The chain combines TRBV5-1 with TRBJ1-6; D is ambiguous. The CDR3 totals 14 residues. Trimming shortened V by 4 bases and J by 9 bases, and 14 bases separated the two germline ends. CDR1 is SGHRS, CDR2 YFSETQ, per germline.

With respect to this clonotype: Given the absence of the conserved phenylalanine or tryptophan at the CDR3 end, a read error is likely. Because the CDR3's place on the DNA is in doubt, the DNA is left out and the CDR3 is given as listed by TCRdb. CDR3 sequence: CASSSGRYS. V is TRBV7-9 and J is TRBJ2-7. Per the germline V gene, CDR1 is SEHNR and CDR2 is FQNEAQ (reference sequence). The CDR3 is made up of 9 amino acids, end residues included.

Here the CDR3 DNA reads TGTGCCACCAGCAGGCTGGGGGTTGGCACCGGGGAGCTGTTTTTT. Protein: CATSRLGVGTGELFF. This chain links TRBV15 with TRBJ2-2; either TRBD1 or TRBD2 may fit D (5 bases each). V shed 3 bases and J shed 4 bases, with 12 bases lying between them. CDR3 length: 15 residues. The germline CDR1 and CDR2 sequences are LNHNV and YYDKDF (reference sequence).

This clonotype was counted ten times or more. The gene calls are TRBV4-2 and TRBJ2-5, with 8 bases aligning to TRBD1. V shed 4 bases and J 4 bases; nucleotides not matched to a gene: 8. The length of the CDR3 is 15 residues. Germline CDR1 reads LGHNA; CDR2 reads YNFKEQ. As DNA, the CDR3 is TGTGCCAGCAGCCGGACGGACAGGGCGTCAGAGACCCAGTACTTC. It yields the protein CASSRTDRASETQYF.

CDR3 in amino acids: CASSQGLAGGGEQYF. The CDR3, as DNA: TGCGCCAGCAGCCAGGGACTAGCGGGAGGCGGGGAGCAGTACTTC. The rearrangement joins TRBV4-1 to TRBJ2-7; 15 bases map to TRBD2. The V segment lost 3 bases and the J segment 7 bases; nucleotides outside the gene matches: 4. The CDR3 has 15 residues. Germline lookup yields CDR1 MGHRA and CDR2 YSYEKL.